Listed below are T cell receptor beta chains from one sample, sequenced in a study of blood T cell repertoires in COVID-19. TCRdb's table, derived via immunoSEQ multiplex PCR, lists solely in-frame clones and lacks some. The sample includes 91,000 or so clones, approximately 90% of them seen just once. What was sequenced was peripheral blood. The receptors were gathered from a human donor in a cohort sampled during active COVID-19. CDR3s include the opening cysteine and the closing phenylalanine or tryptophan. The order of the fields is D gene, J gene, clone size, V gene, CDR3 protein, CDR3 DNA. D genes are given only for firm matches. The size entry is marked missing in some rows and otherwise reads once, few, many or a size class.

d_call: TRBD1
j_call: TRBJ2-1
clone_size: NA
v_call: TRBV5-4
cdr3_aa: CASSLGGGVSSSYNEQFF
cdr3_nt: TGTGCCAGCAGCTTGGGAGGGGGCGTATCGAGCTCCTACAATGAGCAGTTCTTC

d_call: TRBD2
j_call: TRBJ2-1
clone_size: NA
v_call: TRBV7-3
cdr3_aa: CASSPTSGGLGEQFF
cdr3_nt: TGTGCCAGCAGCCCTACTAGCGGGGGGCTAGGTGAGCAGTTCTTC

d_call: TRBD1
j_call: TRBJ1-2
clone_size: NA
v_call: TRBV6-5
cdr3_aa: CASSYSSRTGAGYTF
cdr3_nt: TGTGCCAGCAGTTACTCGTCGCGGACAGGGGCCGGCTACACCTTC

d_call: TRBD2
j_call: TRBJ2-3
clone_size: NA
v_call: TRBV9
cdr3_aa: CASSVVSGGLADTQYF
cdr3_nt: TGTGCCAGCAGCGTAGTTAGCGGGGGCCTCGCAGATACGCAGTATTTT

d_call: NA
j_call: TRBJ2-7
clone_size: NA
v_call: TRBV11-2
cdr3_aa: CASSLVLGSRNEQYF
cdr3_nt: TGTGCCAGCAGCTTAGTCTTGGGGAGTCGGAACGAGCAGTACTTC

d_call: TRBD2
j_call: TRBJ2-1
clone_size: NA
v_call: TRBV6-1
cdr3_aa: CASSEDRTSGKFNEQFF
cdr3_nt: TGTGCCAGCAGTGAGGACCGGACTAGCGGGAAGTTCAATGAGCAGTTCTTC

d_call: TRBD1
j_call: TRBJ1-2
clone_size: NA
v_call: TRBV4-1
cdr3_aa: CASSQIPPETGGRSNYGYTF
cdr3_nt: TGCGCCAGCAGCCAAATCCCGCCCGAAACAGGGGGCAGATCTAACTATGGCTACACCTTC

d_call: NA
j_call: TRBJ1-6
clone_size: NA
v_call: TRBV9
cdr3_aa: CASSVRPGEGSPLHF
cdr3_nt: TGTGCCAGCAGCGTAAGGCCAGGAGAGGGTTCACCCCTCCACTTT

d_call: NA
j_call: TRBJ1-2
clone_size: NA
v_call: TRBV15
cdr3_aa: CATSRDNIGYGYTF
cdr3_nt: TGTGCCACCAGCAGAGACAACATTGGCTATGGCTACACCTTC

d_call: TRBD1
j_call: TRBJ2-7
clone_size: NA
v_call: TRBV2
cdr3_aa: CASRGQGHEQYF
cdr3_nt: TGTGCCAGCAGGGGACAGGGCCACGAGCAGTACTTC

d_call: TRBD1
j_call: TRBJ1-1
clone_size: few
v_call: TRBV14
cdr3_aa: CASSQLPGQGDTEAFF
cdr3_nt: TGTGCCAGCAGCCAACTACCTGGACAGGGGGACACTGAAGCTTTCTTT

d_call: NA
j_call: TRBJ1-5
clone_size: NA
v_call: TRBV6-5
cdr3_aa: CASSYGRQNQPQHF
cdr3_nt: TGTGCCAGCAGTTACGGAAGACAGAATCAGCCCCAGCATTTT

d_call: NA
j_call: TRBJ2-7
clone_size: NA
v_call: TRBV3-1/TRBV3-2
cdr3_aa: CASSQSYREGEQYF
cdr3_nt: TGTGCCAGCAGCCAATCGTACAGGGAGGGGGAGCAGTACTTC

d_call: TRBD1
j_call: TRBJ1-2
clone_size: NA
v_call: TRBV6-2/TRBV6-3
cdr3_aa: CASSDPGQAHYGYTF
cdr3_nt: TGTGCCAGCAGTGACCCTGGACAGGCGCACTATGGCTACACCTTC

d_call: TRBD1
j_call: TRBJ2-1
clone_size: NA
v_call: TRBV27
cdr3_aa: CASSPYQGASYNEQFF
cdr3_nt: TGTGCCAGCAGTCCATACCAGGGGGCAAGTTACAATGAGCAGTTCTTC

d_call: NA
j_call: TRBJ2-5
clone_size: NA
v_call: TRBV19
cdr3_aa: CASSISGQGGGQETQYF
cdr3_nt: TGTGCCAGTAGTATATCTGGGCAGGGGGGCGGGCAAGAGACCCAGTACTTC

d_call: TRBD2
j_call: TRBJ2-1
clone_size: NA
v_call: TRBV4-2
cdr3_aa: CASSQDFGLAAYNEQFF
cdr3_nt: TGTGCCAGCAGCCAAGATTTCGGGCTAGCGGCCTACAATGAGCAGTTCTTC

d_call: NA
j_call: TRBJ2-1
clone_size: NA
v_call: TRBV2
cdr3_aa: CASIGGSSYNEQFF
cdr3_nt: TGTGCCAGCATTGGGGGGAGCTCCTACAATGAGCAGTTCTTC

d_call: NA
j_call: TRBJ2-7
clone_size: NA
v_call: TRBV20-1
cdr3_aa: CSASRLAWTQTYEQYF
cdr3_nt: TGCAGTGCTAGTCGCCTAGCGTGGACGCAGACCTACGAGCAGTACTTC

d_call: NA
j_call: TRBJ2-1
clone_size: NA
v_call: TRBV19
cdr3_aa: CASKRPGVGYNEQFF
cdr3_nt: TGTGCCAGTAAGCGGCCGGGGGTAGGCTACAATGAGCAGTTCTTC

d_call: NA
j_call: TRBJ2-3
clone_size: once
v_call: TRBV3-1/TRBV3-2
cdr3_aa: CASSHSDSSSTDTQYF
cdr3_nt: TGTGCCAGCAGCCACAGCGACAGCTCTAGCACAGATACGCAGTATTTT

d_call: NA
j_call: TRBJ2-5
clone_size: few
v_call: TRBV7-7
cdr3_aa: CASSSGRQIQETQYF
cdr3_nt: TGTGCTAGCAGCTCCGGACGACAGATACAAGAGACCCAGTACTTC

d_call: NA
j_call: TRBJ2-4
clone_size: NA
v_call: TRBV24-1
cdr3_aa: CATSAQPRADVNKNIQYF
cdr3_nt: TGTGCCACCAGTGCACAGCCGAGGGCGGACGTAAACAAAAACATTCAGTACTTC

d_call: TRBD1
j_call: TRBJ1-2
clone_size: NA
v_call: TRBV29-1
cdr3_aa: CSVSDRDVRYGYTF
cdr3_nt: TGCAGCGTCTCGGACAGGGACGTGCGCTATGGCTACACCTTC

d_call: NA
j_call: TRBJ1-2
clone_size: NA
v_call: TRBV9
cdr3_aa: CASSVVSGADGYTF
cdr3_nt: TGTGCCAGCAGCGTAGTATCAGGGGCCGATGGCTACACCTTC

d_call: TRBD2
j_call: TRBJ2-7
clone_size: NA
v_call: TRBV7-2
cdr3_aa: CASSLGGGPHEQYF
cdr3_nt: TGTGCCAGCAGCTTAGGGGGGGGTCCCCACGAGCAGTACTTC

d_call: TRBD1
j_call: TRBJ1-3
clone_size: NA
v_call: TRBV30
cdr3_aa: CAWRGQGAISGNTIYF
cdr3_nt: TGTGCCTGGAGGGGACAGGGGGCTATCTCTGGAAACACCATATATTTT

d_call: TRBD2
j_call: TRBJ2-2
clone_size: NA
v_call: TRBV5-8
cdr3_aa: CASSLSGGYTGELFF
cdr3_nt: TGTGCCAGCAGCTTGAGCGGGGGTTACACCGGGGAGCTGTTTTTT

d_call: NA
j_call: TRBJ2-1
clone_size: once
v_call: TRBV27
cdr3_aa: CASSLAGFVEQFF
cdr3_nt: TGTGCCAGCAGTTTAGCAGGATTCGTTGAGCAGTTCTTC

d_call: TRBD2
j_call: TRBJ2-3
clone_size: NA
v_call: TRBV28
cdr3_aa: CASSLLAVITDTQYF
cdr3_nt: TGTGCCAGCAGTCTCCTAGCGGTTATCACAGATACGCAGTATTTT

d_call: TRBD1
j_call: TRBJ2-5
clone_size: NA
v_call: TRBV7-8
cdr3_aa: CASSLAIRTGGSETQYF
cdr3_nt: TGTGCCAGCAGCTTAGCTATCCGGACAGGGGGTTCTGAGACCCAGTACTTC

d_call: TRBD1
j_call: TRBJ2-1
clone_size: NA
v_call: TRBV2
cdr3_aa: CASSNRGSYNEQFF
cdr3_nt: TGTGCCAGCTCGAACAGGGGCTCCTACAATGAGCAGTTCTTC

d_call: NA
j_call: TRBJ1-6
clone_size: NA
v_call: TRBV14
cdr3_aa: CASSPGQSSYNSPLHF
cdr3_nt: TGTGCCAGCAGCCCCGGACAGAGCTCCTATAATTCACCCCTCCACTTT

d_call: NA
j_call: TRBJ1-6
clone_size: NA
v_call: TRBV21-1
cdr3_aa: CASSKGIEDRVKSSYNSPLHF
cdr3_nt: TGTGCCAGCAGCAAAGGGATTGAGGACAGGGTGAAAAGCTCCTATAATTCACCCCTCCACTTT

d_call: TRBD2
j_call: TRBJ2-5
clone_size: once
v_call: TRBV7-6
cdr3_aa: CASSLLVGSGETQDETQYF
cdr3_nt: TGTGCCAGCAGCTTATTGGTTGGTAGCGGGGAAACCCAAGATGAGACCCAGTACTTC

d_call: TRBD1
j_call: TRBJ1-1
clone_size: NA
v_call: TRBV30
cdr3_aa: CAWWGTENTEAFF
cdr3_nt: TGTGCCTGGTGGGGGACAGAGAACACTGAAGCTTTCTTT

d_call: NA
j_call: TRBJ1-2
clone_size: NA
v_call: TRBV11-2
cdr3_aa: CASSPGWGVSPYGYTF
cdr3_nt: TGTGCCAGCAGTCCGGGCTGGGGCGTCTCCCCCTATGGCTACACCTTC

d_call: TRBD1
j_call: TRBJ1-2
clone_size: NA
v_call: TRBV2
cdr3_aa: CASSESSGGRNYGYTF
cdr3_nt: TGTGCCAGCAGTGAATCGTCAGGGGGTCGTAACTATGGCTACACCTTC

d_call: NA
j_call: TRBJ2-1
clone_size: NA
v_call: TRBV24-1
cdr3_aa: CATSVGAVTYNEQFF
cdr3_nt: TGTGCCACCAGTGTTGGAGCGGTCACCTACAATGAGCAGTTCTTC

d_call: TRBD2
j_call: TRBJ2-3
clone_size: NA
v_call: TRBV2
cdr3_aa: CASSEAATSGGVHSTDTQYF
cdr3_nt: TGTGCCAGCAGTGAAGCCGCTACTAGCGGGGGGGTTCACAGCACAGATACGCAGTATTTT

d_call: NA
j_call: TRBJ2-3
clone_size: NA
v_call: TRBV10-3
cdr3_aa: CATQGAGPDTQYF
cdr3_nt: TGTGCCACGCAGGGAGCGGGCCCAGATACGCAGTATTTT

d_call: TRBD1
j_call: TRBJ2-1
clone_size: few
v_call: TRBV9
cdr3_aa: CASSPRTGNYNEQFF
cdr3_nt: TGTGCCAGCAGCCCACGGACAGGGAACTACAATGAGCAGTTCTTC

d_call: NA
j_call: TRBJ2-2
clone_size: NA
v_call: TRBV19
cdr3_aa: CASSSFPTGELFF
cdr3_nt: TGTGCCAGTAGTTCATTTCCCACCGGGGAGCTGTTTTTT

d_call: TRBD1
j_call: TRBJ2-3
clone_size: few
v_call: TRBV2
cdr3_aa: CASKRQGIEADTQYF
cdr3_nt: TGTGCCAGCAAACGACAGGGTATTGAGGCAGATACGCAGTATTTT

d_call: TRBD1
j_call: TRBJ1-2
clone_size: NA
v_call: TRBV27
cdr3_aa: CASSSGQGNTF
cdr3_nt: TGTGCCAGCAGTTCGGGACAGGGAAACACCTTC

d_call: NA
j_call: TRBJ2-3
clone_size: NA
v_call: TRBV7-3
cdr3_aa: CASSLGPLADTQYF
cdr3_nt: TGTGCCAGCAGCTTAGGGCCCCTTGCAGATACGCAGTATTTT

d_call: NA
j_call: TRBJ1-1
clone_size: NA
v_call: TRBV30
cdr3_aa: CAWSVGGEAFF
cdr3_nt: TGTGCCTGGAGTGTAGGGGGTGAAGCTTTCTTT

d_call: TRBD2
j_call: TRBJ2-1
clone_size: NA
v_call: TRBV27
cdr3_aa: CASSSSRTSGRADEQFF
cdr3_nt: TGTGCCAGCAGTTCGTCCCGGACTAGCGGGAGGGCCGATGAGCAGTTCTTC

d_call: NA
j_call: TRBJ2-3
clone_size: NA
v_call: TRBV21-1
cdr3_aa: CASHKAGTGDTDTQYF
cdr3_nt: TGTGCCAGTCATAAAGCCGGGACAGGGGACACAGATACGCAGTATTTT

d_call: NA
j_call: TRBJ2-1
clone_size: NA
v_call: TRBV19
cdr3_aa: CASSIIGGNFYNEQFF
cdr3_nt: TGTGCCAGTAGTATCATCGGCGGAAACTTCTACAATGAGCAGTTCTTC

d_call: TRBD2
j_call: TRBJ2-3
clone_size: NA
v_call: TRBV4-2
cdr3_aa: CASSQDYPRDYYTDTQYF
cdr3_nt: TGTGCCAGCAGCCAAGATTACCCACGGGACTACTACACAGATACGCAGTATTTT

d_call: NA
j_call: TRBJ2-7
clone_size: NA
v_call: TRBV29-1
cdr3_aa: CNAGGSHYEQYF
cdr3_nt: TGCAATGCCGGCGGCAGCCACTACGAGCAGTACTTC

d_call: TRBD2
j_call: TRBJ2-3
clone_size: NA
v_call: TRBV5-6
cdr3_aa: CASSPALSGGGEYF
cdr3_nt: TGTGCCAGCAGCCCGGCGTTGAGCGGGGGGGGCGAGTATTTT

d_call: TRBD2
j_call: TRBJ2-5
clone_size: NA
v_call: TRBV20-1
cdr3_aa: CSASRRGFQETQYF
cdr3_nt: TGCAGTGCTAGTAGGCGGGGGTTCCAAGAGACCCAGTACTTC

d_call: NA
j_call: TRBJ1-5
clone_size: NA
v_call: TRBV11-2
cdr3_aa: CASSLSSGNQPQHF
cdr3_nt: TGTGCCAGCAGCTTGTCGTCTGGCAATCAGCCCCAGCATTTT

d_call: NA
j_call: TRBJ2-7
clone_size: NA
v_call: TRBV3-1/TRBV3-2
cdr3_aa: CASSLVPGQSGQYF
cdr3_nt: TGTGCCAGCAGCCTTGTTCCCGGACAGTCCGGGCAGTACTTC

d_call: NA
j_call: TRBJ2-1
clone_size: NA
v_call: TRBV6-5
cdr3_aa: CASHRSSYNEQFF
cdr3_nt: TGTGCCAGCCACCGGAGCTCCTACAATGAGCAGTTCTTC